The 26 T cell receptor beta chains reported below all come from one sample, sequenced in a study of blood T cell repertoires in COVID-19. Profiling relied on immunoSEQ multiplex PCR, and the TCRdb table lists in-frame clones only, not all of them. In the table there are around 60,000 clones, roughly 87% of which are singletons. Sample: peripheral blood. The receptors stem from a man between 45 and 60 years old with active COVID-19.

This clone was seen once. The chain has TRBV11-3 and TRBJ1-2; 9 bases are shared with TRBD1. From germline, CDR1 is SGHNT and CDR2 YENEEA. The CDR3 covers 17 residues. V shed 1 base and J 7 bases; nucleotides not matched to a gene: 13. The CDR3 DNA sequence: TGTGCCAGCAGCTTAGGGGCCGTAACCGCGGGACAGGGTGGCTACACCTTC. Translation: CASSLGAVTAGQGGYTF. The whole variable domain, remainder taken from reference TRBV11-3 and TRBJ1-2, is EAGVVQSPRYKIIEKKQPVAFWCNPISGHNTLYWYLQNLGQGPELLIRYENEEAVDDSQLPKDRFSAERLKGVDSTLKIQPAELGDSAVYLCASSLGAVTAGQGGYTFGSGTRLTVV.

The gene calls are TRBV4-1 and TRBJ2-2, with no clear D. The CDR3 is 13 residues long. Germline V lookup: CDR1 MGHRA, CDR2 YSYEKL. V was shortened by 1 base and J by 5 bases, with 5 bases between the two germline ends. The CDR3 sequence is CASSQVRTGELFF. The CDR3, as DNA: TGCGCCAGCAGCCAAGTCCGTACCGGGGAGCTGTTTTTT.

The J gene is TRBJ2-1, the V gene TRBV30, with TRBD1 matching 11 bases. The CDR3 is 14 amino acids. J gave up 4 bases and V 5 bases, and 4 bases lay outside the gene matches. Germline loops: CDR1 GTSNPN, CDR2 SVGIG (reference sequence). CDR3 region: CAWAGTGGYNEQFF. In nucleotides, the CDR3 is TGTGCCTGGGCCGGGACAGGGGGGTACAATGAGCAGTTCTTC. The variable domain in full, completed from reference TRBV30 and TRBJ2-1, reads SQTIHQWPATLVQPVGSPLSLECTVEGTSNPNLYWYRQAAGRGLQLLFYSVGIGQISSEVPQNLSASRPQDRQFILSSKKLLLSDSGFYLCAWAGTGGYNEQFFGPGTRLTVL.

The gene calls are TRBV5-5 and TRBJ2-5; D gene ambiguous. This CDR3 spans 14 amino acids. Germline CDR1 reads SGHKS; CDR2 reads YYEKEE (reference sequence). V gave up 0 bases and J gave up 1 base, with 7 bases separating them. The CDR3 loop reads CASSLVGLQETQYF. CDR3 in DNA: TGTGCCAGCAGCTTGGTCGGTCTCCAAGAGACCCAGTACTTC.

V usage is TRBV9 and J usage is TRBJ1-2, with D possibly being TRBD1 (5 bases). V was shortened by 7 bases and J by 7 bases, with 11 bases between the two germline ends. The V gene's germline CDR1 is SGDLS and CDR2 YYNGEE. The CDR3 totals 11 residues. CDR3 bases: TGTGCCAGCGGACATGGGTTTGGCTACACCTTC. Protein sequence: CASGHGFGYTF.

This sequence joins TRBV5-4 and TRBJ1-5; TRBD1 agrees at 12 bases. The germline CDR1 and CDR2 sequences are SGHNT and YYREEE (reference sequence). This CDR3 contains 15 residues. V lost 3 bases to trimming and J lost 5 bases; unmatched junction nucleotides: 3. The CDR3 loop is CASSSGTGGDQPQHF. CDR3 DNA: TGTGCCAGCAGCTCTGGGACAGGGGGCGATCAGCCCCAGCATTTT.

The rearrangement links TRBV18 to TRBJ1-2, with 8 bases that match TRBD1. The CDR3 spans 16 residues. Germline V CDR1 and CDR2: KGHSH, LQKENI. V lost 2 bases to trimming and J lost 4 bases; unmatched junction nucleotides: 9. The CDR3 sequence: CASSPAQGAGIYGYTF. CDR3 coding DNA: TGTGCCAGCTCACCAGCTCAGGGGGCAGGAATCTATGGCTACACCTTC.

The chain carries TRBV27 and TRBJ2-7; perhaps TRBD2 as D (6 bases). The CDR3 length is 16 residues. V was pared by 6 bases and J by 0 bases, with 18 bases between. The germline CDR1 and CDR2 sequences are MNHEY and SMNVEV (reference sequence). CDR3 in amino acids: CASRRDSLGGSYEQYF. CDR3 sequence (DNA): TGTGCCAGCAGACGGGACTCCCTGGGGGGCTCCTACGAGCAGTACTTC.

This sequence joins TRBV6-5 and TRBJ1-2; 11 bases fit TRBD1. V lost 5 bases and J lost 7; bases outside the gene matches: 3. The CDR3 extends over 13 amino acids. Germline CDR1 MNHEY, CDR2 SVGAGI. The CDR3 nucleotides read TGTGCCAGCAGTCGGACAGGGGGCGGTGGCTACACCTTC. Protein: CASSRTGGGGYTF.

About this clone itself: Other DNA variants within this sample encode the same CDR3. The chain links TRBV9 to TRBJ1-1; no clear D gene. V shed 1 base and J shed 1 base, with 5 bases lying between them. This CDR3 region has 13 residues. The germline V gene encodes CDR1 SGDLS and CDR2 YYNGEE. CDR3 bases: TGTGCCAGCAGCGTACGAGGGAACACTGAAGCTTTCTTT. Translating it yields CASSVRGNTEAFF.

The chain couples TRBV4-1 to TRBJ2-5, with TRBD2 identical over 9 bases. Germline V CDR1 and CDR2: MGHRA, YSYEKL. This CDR3 is 15 amino acids long. The ends lost 2 bases at V and 5 bases at J; junction bases unmatched: 6. CDR3 coding DNA: TGCGCCAGCAGCCAAAGAGCGGGGGGATTCGAGACCCAGTACTTC. Residues: CASSQRAGGFETQYF.

This rearrangement joins TRBV7-6 to TRBJ2-1, with D possibly TRBD2 on 5 matching bases. Trimming removed 2 bases at V and 0 bases at J, with 8 bases between. Germline CDR1 SGHVS, CDR2 FNYEAQ. CDR3 length: 15 residues. The CDR3 spells CASSLLGSSYNEQFF. Written as DNA, the CDR3 is TGTGCCAGCAGCTTACTGGGGAGCTCCTACAATGAGCAGTTCTTC.

CDR3 amino acids: CASSLGVYSTDTQYF. In DNA, the CDR3 is TGCGCCAGCAGCTTAGGGGTATACAGCACAGATACGCAGTATTTT. The chain links TRBV5-1 to TRBJ2-3; weak D call: TRBD1 (5 bases). Germline V gene data show CDR1 as SGHRS and CDR2 as YFSETQ. Trimming cost V 2 bases and J 0 bases, with 10 bases left between them. This CDR3 comprises 15 residues.

V is TRBV19 and J is TRBJ1-2; TRBD1 aligns across 7 bases. Germline V gives CDR1 LNHDA, CDR2 SQIVND (reference sequence). The CDR3 runs 13 residues. The V and J ends lost 4 bases and 2 bases, in that order; junction bases with no gene match: 1. The CDR3 bases are TGTGCCAGTAGTAGACAGGGCAACTATGGCTACACCTTC. This codes for CASSRQGNYGYTF.

The chain carries TRBV7-2 and TRBJ2-5; possible D gene TRBD1, 6 bases. This CDR3 region has 13 residues. CDR1 is SGHTA, CDR2 FQGNSA, per germline. Trimming stripped 1 base from V and 6 bases from J, with 9 bases between. The chain's CDR3 is CASSLDQGKTQYF. CDR3 sequence (DNA): TGTGCCAGCAGCTTAGATCAGGGGAAGACCCAGTACTTC.

The chain combines TRBV2 with TRBJ2-7; D ambiguous. The V gene lost 2 bases and the J gene lost 3 bases, with 8 bases spanning the gap. From germline, CDR1 is SNHLY and CDR2 FYNNEI. The CDR3 runs 13 residues. CDR3 sequence reads: CASSENTGYEQYF. CDR3 sequence (DNA): TGTGCCAGCAGTGAAAATACGGGCTACGAGCAGTACTTC. The variable domain in full, with the rest retrieved from reference TRBV2 and TRBJ2-7, is EPEVTQTPSHQVTQMGQEVILRCVPISNHLYFYWYRQILGQKVEFLVSFYNNEISEKSEIFDDQFSVERPDGSNFTLKIRSTKLEDSAMYFCASSENTGYEQYFGPGTRLTVT.

V usage is TRBV6-5 and J usage is TRBJ2-1; tentative D call: TRBD1 (6 bases). Trimming took off 7 bases at V and 7 bases at J, with 8 bases between the two ends. The CDR3 is made up of 11 amino acids. The germline CDR1 and CDR2 sequences are MNHEY and SVGAGI. The CDR3 DNA is TGTGCCAGCATAAGGGGGAATGAGCAGTTCTTC. Translation gives CASIRGNEQFF.

Remarks on this clone: Other DNA sequences from this sample encode an identical CDR3 as well. The rearrangement links TRBV19 to TRBJ2-7; the match to TRBD1 covers 10 bases. Germline CDR1 reads LNHDA; CDR2 reads SQIVND (reference sequence). The CDR3 sequence is 16 residues long. After removal of 6 bases from V and 4 bases from J, the junction contained 12 bases not matched to a gene. Written as DNA, the CDR3 is TGTGCCAGTAGCATTGGCCCCGGGACAGGGGTTTACGAGCAGTACTTC. This codes for CASSIGPGTGVYEQYF.

The rearrangement joins TRBV14 to TRBJ2-3; 13 bases are shared with TRBD2. The V and J ends lost 3 bases and 7 bases, in that order; junction bases with no gene match: 22. The CDR3 runs to 21 residues. Germline assignment: CDR1 SGHDN and CDR2 FVKESK. The CDR3 DNA sequence: TGTGCCAGCAGCCAGCCTCAACGGGACACTCGGACTAGCGGGGGATTATATACGCAGTATTTT. Translating gives CASSQPQRDTRTSGGLYTQYF.

The V call is TRBV6-2 or TRBV6-3, the J call TRBJ2-1, with D unclear. CDR3 length equals 17 residues. CDR1 and CDR2 (germline): MNHEY, SVGEGT. Trimming took 0 bases from V and 4 from J, leaving 16 bases between them. CDR3 DNA sequence: TGTGCCAGCAGTTACTCGAGGCCTCCCCTCCCTTACAATGAGCAGTTCTTC. Its protein product is CASSYSRPPLPYNEQFF.

The chain links TRBV15 to TRBJ1-2; 8 bases align to TRBD1. V trimming: 0 bases; J trimming: 0 bases; junction bases outside the gene matches: 6. CDR1 and CDR2 (germline): LNHNV, YYDKDF (reference sequence). This CDR3 spans 17 amino acids. The CDR3: CATSRETGGFANYGYTF. The CDR3 DNA reads as TGTGCCACCAGCAGAGAAACAGGGGGTTTTGCTAACTATGGCTACACCTTC.

The rearrangement joins TRBV6-6 to TRBJ2-1; TRBD1 aligns across 10 bases. V gave up 5 bases and J gave up 6 bases; unmatched junction bases: 7. Germline V gene data show CDR1 as MNHNY and CDR2 as SVGAGI (reference sequence). This CDR3 is 15 amino acids long. The CDR3 DNA reads as TGTGCCAGCAGTCGGTCCGGGACAGGGGTCAATGAGCAGTTCTTC. Its translation: CASSRSGTGVNEQFF.

The rearrangement links TRBV2 to TRBJ1-2; the D gene is possibly TRBD1 (6 bases). V was cut by 10 bases and J by 8 bases, with 17 bases left in between. Germline loops: CDR1 SNHLY, CDR2 FYNNEI. The CDR3 has 12 amino acids. The CDR3: CANLQGSDGYTF. In nucleotides, the CDR3 is TGTGCCAACTTACAGGGTTCCGACGGCTACACCTTC. Complete variable domain (other parts from reference TRBV2 and TRBJ1-2): EPEVTQTPSHQVTQMGQEVILRCVPISNHLYFYWYRQILGQKVEFLVSFYNNEISEKSEIFDDQFSVERPDGSNFTLKIRSTKLEDSAMYFCANLQGSDGYTFGSGTRLTVV.

This chain links TRBV4-3 with TRBJ1-2; D gene unclear. The V gene lost 0 bases and the J gene lost 3 bases, with 11 bases spanning the gap. The V gene's germline CDR1 is LGHNA and CDR2 YSLEER. The CDR3 has 15 residues. CDR3 bases: TGCGCCAGCAGCCAAGATCTAGGCCGGTACTATGGCTACACCTTC. Translation: CASSQDLGRYYGYTF.

The chain couples TRBV6-1 to TRBJ2-5; 8 bases map to TRBD2. CDR1 is MNHNS and CDR2 is SASEGT in the germline V gene. V shed 2 bases, J shed 2 bases, and the junction held 7 bases outside the gene matches. The CDR3 loop spans 16 amino acids. The CDR3 spells CASSERERGTQETQYF. As DNA, the CDR3 is TGTGCCAGCAGTGAAAGGGAGCGGGGGACACAAGAGACCCAGTACTTC.

This clone occurred once. The chain joins TRBV27 to TRBJ2-1, with 7 bases lining up with TRBD2. This CDR3 is built from 14 residues. V shed 3 bases and J 7 bases; nucleotides not matched to a gene: 6. Germline values: CDR1 MNHEY, CDR2 SMNVEV (reference sequence). Here the CDR3 reads CASSLRLGGNEQFF. In DNA, the CDR3 is TGTGCCAGCAGTTTGCGGCTGGGGGGGAATGAGCAGTTCTTC.